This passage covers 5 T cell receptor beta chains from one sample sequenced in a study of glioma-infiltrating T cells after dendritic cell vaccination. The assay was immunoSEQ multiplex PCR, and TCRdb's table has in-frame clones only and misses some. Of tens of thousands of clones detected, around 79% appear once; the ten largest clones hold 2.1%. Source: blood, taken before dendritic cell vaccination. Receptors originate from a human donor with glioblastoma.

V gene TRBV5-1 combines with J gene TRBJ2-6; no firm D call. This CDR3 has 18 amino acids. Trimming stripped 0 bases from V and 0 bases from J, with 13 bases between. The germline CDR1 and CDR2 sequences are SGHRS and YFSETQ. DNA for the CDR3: TGCGCCAGCAGCTTGGAGGTGGGCGCGTACTCTGGGGCCAACGTCCTGACTTTC. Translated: CASSLEVGAYSGANVLTF.

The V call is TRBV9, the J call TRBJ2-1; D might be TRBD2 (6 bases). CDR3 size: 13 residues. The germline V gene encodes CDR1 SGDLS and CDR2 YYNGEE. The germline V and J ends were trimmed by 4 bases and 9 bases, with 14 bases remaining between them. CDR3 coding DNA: TGTGCCAGCAGCACGGGGGTAAAGCTTGAGCAGTTCTTC. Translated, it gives CASSTGVKLEQFF.

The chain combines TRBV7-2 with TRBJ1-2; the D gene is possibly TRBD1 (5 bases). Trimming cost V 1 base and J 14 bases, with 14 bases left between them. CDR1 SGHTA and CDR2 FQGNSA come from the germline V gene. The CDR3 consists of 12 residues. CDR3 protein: CASSLDFQGGTF. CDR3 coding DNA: TGTGCCAGCAGCTTAGATTTTCAGGGAGGTACCTTC.

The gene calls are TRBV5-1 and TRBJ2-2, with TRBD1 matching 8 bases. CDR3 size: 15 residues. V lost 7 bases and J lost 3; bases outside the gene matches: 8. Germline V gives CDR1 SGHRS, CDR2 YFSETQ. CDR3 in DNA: TGCGCCAGCGCAACCGACAGGGGCGACACCGGGGAGCTGTTTTTT. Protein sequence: CASATDRGDTGELFF.

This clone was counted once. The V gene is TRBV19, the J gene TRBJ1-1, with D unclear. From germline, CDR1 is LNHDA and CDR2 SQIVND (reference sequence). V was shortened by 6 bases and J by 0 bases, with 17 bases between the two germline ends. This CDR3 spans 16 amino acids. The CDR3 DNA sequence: TGTGCCAGTAGCATACCCCCTACTGAAATGAACACTGAAGCTTTCTTT. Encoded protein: CASSIPPTEMNTEAFF.